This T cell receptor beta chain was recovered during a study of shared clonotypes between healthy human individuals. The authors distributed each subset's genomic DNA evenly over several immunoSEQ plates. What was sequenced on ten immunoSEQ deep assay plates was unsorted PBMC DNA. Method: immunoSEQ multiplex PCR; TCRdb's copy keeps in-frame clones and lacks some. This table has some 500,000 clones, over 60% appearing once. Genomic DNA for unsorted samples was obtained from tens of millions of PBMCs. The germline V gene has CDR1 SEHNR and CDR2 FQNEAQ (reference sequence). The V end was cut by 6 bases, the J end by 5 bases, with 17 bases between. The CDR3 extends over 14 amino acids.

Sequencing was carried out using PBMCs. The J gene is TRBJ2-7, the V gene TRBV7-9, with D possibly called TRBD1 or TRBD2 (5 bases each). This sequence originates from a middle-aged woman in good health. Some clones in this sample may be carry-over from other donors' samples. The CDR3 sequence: CASRSRDGLDEQYF. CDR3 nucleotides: TGTGCCAGCAGATCAAGGGACGGTCTGGACGAGCAGTACTTC.